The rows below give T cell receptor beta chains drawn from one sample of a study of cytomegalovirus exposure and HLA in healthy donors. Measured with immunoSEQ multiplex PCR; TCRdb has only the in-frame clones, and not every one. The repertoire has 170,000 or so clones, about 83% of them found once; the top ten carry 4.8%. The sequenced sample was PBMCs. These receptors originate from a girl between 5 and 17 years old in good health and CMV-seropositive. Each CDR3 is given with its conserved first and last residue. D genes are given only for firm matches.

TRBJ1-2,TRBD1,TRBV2,CASSGQGAGYGYTF
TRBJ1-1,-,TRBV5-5,CASRTGEERGEAFF
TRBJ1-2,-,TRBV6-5,CASSYSRDHYGYTF
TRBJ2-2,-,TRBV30,CAWSVMELLITGELFF
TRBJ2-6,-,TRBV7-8,CASSPRAGANVLTF
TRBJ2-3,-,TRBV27,CASTGRTDTQYF
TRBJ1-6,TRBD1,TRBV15,CATSQSRQGADINSPLHF
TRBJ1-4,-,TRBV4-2,CASSHRSPTTDRATNEKLFF
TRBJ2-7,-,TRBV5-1,CASSLEMIQGLTYEQYF
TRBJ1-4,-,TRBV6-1,CASSEWGGSKLFF
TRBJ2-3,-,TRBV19,CASSMRGIAGTDTQYF
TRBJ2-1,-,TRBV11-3,CASSRLRGLYNEQFF
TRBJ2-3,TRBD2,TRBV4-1,CASSQDRGLAGRLSSTDTQYF
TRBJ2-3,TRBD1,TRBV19,CASSSPGQGSTDTQYF
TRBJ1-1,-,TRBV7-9,CASSSGASINTEAFF
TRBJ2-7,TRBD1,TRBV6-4,CASSDDRTGEHSYEQYF
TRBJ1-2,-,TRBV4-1,CASSQFWQGSNYGYTF
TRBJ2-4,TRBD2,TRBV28,CASTLGGVGGSKNIQYF
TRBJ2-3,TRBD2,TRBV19,CASSIAAGGRDTQYF
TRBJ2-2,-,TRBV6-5,CASSSPSRTGELFF
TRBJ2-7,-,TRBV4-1,CASSQGGSGLDEQYF
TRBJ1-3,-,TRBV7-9,CASSLVGGSSSGNTIYF
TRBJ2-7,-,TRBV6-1,CASSFQPGVYEQYF
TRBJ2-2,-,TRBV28,CASSSNRNTGELFF
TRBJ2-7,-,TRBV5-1,CASSFSGDYEQYF
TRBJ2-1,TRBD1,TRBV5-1,CASSAPGTGGYEQFF
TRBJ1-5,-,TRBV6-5,CASSYEGNQPQHF
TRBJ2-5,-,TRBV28,CASSPTGKGQETQYF
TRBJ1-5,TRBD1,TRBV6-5,CASRGQGASNQPQHF
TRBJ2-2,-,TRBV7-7,CASRREAGELFF
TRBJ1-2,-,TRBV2,CASSEQGLPKEYGYTF
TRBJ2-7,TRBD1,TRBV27,CASSLLPDRGSEQYF
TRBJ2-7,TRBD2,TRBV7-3,CASSSQTSGGAREQYF
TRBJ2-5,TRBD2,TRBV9,CASSVASGGPWETQYF
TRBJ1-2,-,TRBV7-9,CASRFTGNYGYTF
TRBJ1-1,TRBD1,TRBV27,CASSLYFPTGGLSTEAFF
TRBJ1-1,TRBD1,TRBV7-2,CASSWSGTGIKRMNTEAFF
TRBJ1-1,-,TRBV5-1,CASRESDRLNTEAFF
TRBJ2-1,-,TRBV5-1,CASSSNGYNEQFF
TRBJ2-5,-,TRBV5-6,CASSLTPGGTQYF
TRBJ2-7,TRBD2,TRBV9,CASSVAGDYEQYF
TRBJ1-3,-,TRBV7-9,CASSQATGPPRFSGNTIYF
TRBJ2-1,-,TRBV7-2,CASSFPAGEYNEQFF
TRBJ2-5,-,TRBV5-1,CASSLSSLYQETQYF
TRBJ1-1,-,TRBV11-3,CASSLSKNTEAFF
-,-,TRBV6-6,CASSYSFHASYEQYF
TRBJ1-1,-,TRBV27,CASSFSGLNTEAFF
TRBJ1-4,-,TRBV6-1,CAIGRGDGNEKLFF
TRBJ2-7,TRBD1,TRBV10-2,CASSEAGGPLYEQYF
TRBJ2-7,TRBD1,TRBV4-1,CASSQAPGQGFYEQYF
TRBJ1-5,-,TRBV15,CATSRDSLAGDSNQPQHF
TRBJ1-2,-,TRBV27,CASSLAGLEGYTF
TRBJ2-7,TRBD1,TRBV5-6,CASSLRQGSYEQYF
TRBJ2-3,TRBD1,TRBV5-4,CASSLENRGRDTQYF
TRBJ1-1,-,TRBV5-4,CASSLGQQSNTEAFF